This T cell receptor beta chain was sequenced during a study of OX40 agonist ivuxolimab in advanced cancers. A note on the overall study: Ivuxolimab was an agonistic, fully human IgG2 monoclonal antibody directed against OX40 (CD134), a costimulatory receptor. Patients were allowed to have had prior anti-PD-1, anti-PD-L1 or anti-CTLA-4 therapy, and 40% to 45% of the dose-escalation patients had been treated with checkpoint inhibitors. Peripheral TCRbeta sequencing was intended to test whether TCR sequence diversity was altered and clonal T-cell expansion was caused by ivuxolimab. Three dose-escalation patients achieved partial responses, one with hepatocellular carcinoma and two with cutaneous melanoma. Intravenous ivuxolimab was administered to patients every 2 weeks at six dose levels: 0.01, 0.1, 0.3, 1.5, 3 and 10 mg/kg. The dose-escalation cohort was about 83% male with a mean age of about 65 years, ranging from about 20 to 80. Of the 50 or so patients in dose escalation, some 20 had hepatocellular carcinoma, roughly 15 had melanoma, 9 had renal cell carcinoma and 9 had head and neck cancer. The paper describes the monotherapy dose-escalation part (N of about 57 patients) of the phase I trial of ivuxolimab.

Patients with autoimmune disease history or receiving systemic immunosuppression were excluded from the trial. Peripheral blood for TCR sequencing was collected from all dose cohorts at baseline, on cycle 4 day 1, and on cycle 7 day 1. Samples came from an open-label, multicenter, first-in-human phase I dose-escalation trial of ivuxolimab. Adults with locally advanced or metastatic head and neck squamous cell, hepatocellular, melanoma or renal cell carcinoma were enrolled in the trial. Before TCR sequencing, CD4+ and CD8+ T cells were separately sorted from peripheral blood. Here is what the overall study found, with its caveats: After ivuxolimab, expanded clones were on average more numerous among CD8+ T cells than among CD4+ T cells. Which antigens the clonally expanded peripheral T cells were specific for was not determined. Low levels of normalized T-cell clonal expansion were also shown by some nonresponding patients. In the 0.1-3.0 mg/kg groups, partial responders had among the lowest normalized peripheral clonal expansion, particularly in CD8+ T cells. At doses of 0.1 to 3.0 mg/kg, clonal expansion of both CD4+ and CD8+ T cells in blood was seen between baseline and week 6.

V sheds 1 base and J sheds 1 base, leaving 12 bases between their ends. According to the germline V gene, CDR1 reads SGHTA and CDR2 reads FQGNSA. The CDR3, from cysteine to phenylalanine, totals 16 residues. The retained sequence is limited to the CDR3, 48 bases, with the frame set at the first base. Genomic DNA was extracted from sorted cells for sequencing of the TCRbeta CDR3 region. TCRbeta CDR3 regions were sequenced using the immunoSEQ Assay. TCRdb retrieved this table from immuneACCESS and kept in-frame rearrangements only. Not all clones are present; in checked studies, unresolved V genes account for under half, and no reason is known for the remainder. Here the sample has about 76,000 clones; around nine tenths occur a single time. Under 3% of the sample rests with the top ten. As to this clone: It lacks a known antigen. Per-base quality was not reported, and no clone a single base away is much larger than it.

The material was CD4+ or CD8+ T cells sorted from blood, obtained in a trial of the OX40 agonist ivuxolimab. This clonotype was sampled from an adult with an advanced solid tumor such as melanoma, head and neck, liver or kidney cancer. The rearranged segments are TRBV7-2 and TRBJ2-3, with the D gene not confidently named. The CDR3 protein: CASSLGWSEGTDTQYF. The DNA reads TGTGCCAGCAGCTTAGGGTGGTCCGAGGGCACAGATACGCAGTATTTT.